This T cell receptor beta chain was obtained from a study of beta chain features in type 1 diabetes. The CDR3 is 22 amino acids. With V trimmed by 6 bases and J by 0 bases, 26 bases remained unmatched. Isolated RNA was reverse transcribed in full, so expressed TCRB transcripts were sequenced. The method was immunoSEQ multiplex PCR; TCRdb's version includes in-frame clones alone and lacks a portion of them. The data show about 470,000 clones, 30% seen once. Isolation of CD4+ naive, central memory, regulatory and stem cell-like memory cells was achieved by sorting via CD45RO/CCR7/CD25/CD127/CD95/CD27. Whole-study results and caveats: In every one of the four CD4+ subsets, TCRB CDR3s were moderately but significantly shorter in Type 1 diabetes patients.

Details on this clone: Its matching antigen is unknown.

This clonotype originated in a man younger than 30 in good health. The sequenced material came from naive CD4+ T cells from blood. The chain employs TRBV23-1 and TRBJ2-1, with 7 nucleotides matching TRBD2. TRBV23-1 is marked as an open reading frame, function uncertain. In nucleotides, the CDR3 is TGCGCCAGCAGCCTCAGTGGCGTTCCCGGGAGGCGCACGAAGGGCTCCTACAATGAGCAGTTCTTC. Its translation: CASSLSGVPGRRTKGSYNEQFF.